The entry that follows covers one T cell receptor (beta chain) sequence. Its antigen is not known. This entry comes from a study of cytomegalovirus exposure and HLA in healthy donors. The V gene lost 0 bases and the J gene lost 12 bases, with 15 bases spanning the gap. The CDR3 loop spans 15 amino acids. Germline V CDR1 and CDR2: MNHEY, SVGAGI. Clones were sequenced by immunoSEQ multiplex PCR, and TCRdb holds only the in-frame ones, with some missing. In the table there are 300,000 to 450,000 clones, roughly 88% of which are singletons. Study-level points and caveats: In the roughly 120 validation repertoires, a later analysis found that first-cohort TCR clusters tended to co-occur. The classifier, whose performance was assessed in both the original and validation cohorts, reportedly diagnosed cytomegalovirus status with high specificity and sensitivity. Cytomegalovirus association was listed for approximately 150 TCR beta chains.

This rearrangement joins TRBV6-5 to TRBJ1-6; no clear D. The sequencing sample was made of PBMCs. The sequence came from a woman under 30 in good health and CMV-seronegative. Written as DNA, the CDR3 is TGTGCCAGCAGTTACTCGGAATTTACTCGAGGACCCCTCCACTTT. Protein product: CASSYSEFTRGPLHF.